These 3 T cell receptor beta chains came from one sample sequenced in a study of T cell repertoires in cytomegalovirus infection. Using its own MiXCR run on the reads, TCRdb lists one record per CDR3 protein. The top ten clones hold around 50% of a sample with 110,000 to 150,000 distinct CDR3 sequences, 32% of them seen once. Antigens of these TCRs are unknown. The source was CD8+ T cells from cultured PBMCs, collected from culture after CMV antigen stimulation. The receptors originated from a human donor in good health (CMV status not recorded). Some clones in this sample may be carry-over from other donors' samples.

The rearrangement joins TRBV5-1 to TRBJ1-1; D possibly corresponds to TRBD1 (5 bases). CDR3 length: 18 residues. Germline V CDR1 and CDR2: SGHRS, YFSETQ. The germline V and J ends were trimmed by 0 bases and 2 bases, with 20 bases remaining between them. The CDR3 DNA reads TGCGCCAGCAGCTTGGGGGCCACGGGGACCCATGGAAACACTGAAGCTTTCTTT. Its protein is CASSLGATGTHGNTEAFF.

The chain carries TRBV10-3 and TRBJ2-2; 7 bases line up with TRBD1. The ends lost 0 bases at V and 1 base at J; junction bases unmatched: 2. Looked up from germline, CDR1 is ENHRY and CDR2 is SYGVKD. This CDR3 has 16 residues. The CDR3 reads CAISESRTGNTGELFF. The DNA for the CDR3 is TGTGCCATCAGTGAGTCTAGGACAGGGAACACCGGGGAGCTGTTTTTT.

The sample holds many counts of this clonotype. The rearrangement links TRBV28 to TRBJ1-2, with D hard to call. V was cut by 3 bases and J by 1 base, with 9 bases left in between. CDR1 and CDR2 from the germline V gene are MDHEN and SYDVKM. The length of the CDR3 is 14 residues. In DNA form, the CDR3 reads TGTGCCAGCAGTTTTTTTGGGGATAACTATGGCTACACCTTC. Encoded protein: CASSFFGDNYGYTF.